The clone carrying this T cell receptor (beta chain) has more than one count but fewer than ten. As yet, its antigen is unknown. 5'RACE with constant-segment primers yielded barcoded, UMI-tagged TCR alpha and TCR beta cDNA libraries. TCRdb redid the calling of the 5' RACE reads with MiXCR, one entry per CDR3 protein. The data hold 200,000 to 250,000 distinct CDR3 sequences, with approximately 16% observed a single time. This specimen comes from a study of T-cell memory formation after mild COVID-19. Study background: The TCR clusters were mostly specific to one donor. Study-wide findings and caveats: Clones that contracted clustered mainly in CM and EM if CD4+ and in EMRA if CD8+. Some clones that responded turned up in pre-infection memory, which suggests that cross-reactive memory joined in.

This receptor was obtained from a man aged 18 to 30 who had mild COVID-19 (a few samples of this study predate the infection). Cell type and time point are not known. Specimen: PBMCs or a T cell subset sorted from them (not recorded which).

CDR3 protein: CASSLYSSTDTQYF. CDR3 nucleotide sequence: TGTGCCAGCAGCTTATACAGTAGCACAGATACGCAGTATTTT. This sequence joins TRBV7-2 and TRBJ2-3; D remains ambiguous. From germline, CDR1 is SGHTA and CDR2 FQGNSA. Trimming took off 2 bases at V and 0 bases at J, with 6 bases between the two ends. This CDR3 contains 14 residues.